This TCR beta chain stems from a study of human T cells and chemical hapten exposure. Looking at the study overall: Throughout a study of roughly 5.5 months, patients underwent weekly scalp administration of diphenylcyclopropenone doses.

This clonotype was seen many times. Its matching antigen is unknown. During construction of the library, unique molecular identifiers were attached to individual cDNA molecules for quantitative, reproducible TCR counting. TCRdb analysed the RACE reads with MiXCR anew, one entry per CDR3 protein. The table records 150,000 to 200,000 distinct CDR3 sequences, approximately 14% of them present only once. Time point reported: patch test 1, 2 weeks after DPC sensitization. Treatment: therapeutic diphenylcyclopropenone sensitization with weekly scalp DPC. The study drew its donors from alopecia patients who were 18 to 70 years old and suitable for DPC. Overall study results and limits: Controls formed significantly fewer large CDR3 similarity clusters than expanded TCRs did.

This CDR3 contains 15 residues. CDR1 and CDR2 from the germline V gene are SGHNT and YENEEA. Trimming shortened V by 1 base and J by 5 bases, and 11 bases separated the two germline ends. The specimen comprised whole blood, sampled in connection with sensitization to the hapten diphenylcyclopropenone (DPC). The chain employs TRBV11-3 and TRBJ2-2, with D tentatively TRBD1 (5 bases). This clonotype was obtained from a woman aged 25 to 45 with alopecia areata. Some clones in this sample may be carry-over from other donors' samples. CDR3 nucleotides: TGTGCCAGCAGCTTAGGACAGAGAAGGACCGGGGAGCTGTTTTTT. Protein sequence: CASSLGQRRTGELFF.